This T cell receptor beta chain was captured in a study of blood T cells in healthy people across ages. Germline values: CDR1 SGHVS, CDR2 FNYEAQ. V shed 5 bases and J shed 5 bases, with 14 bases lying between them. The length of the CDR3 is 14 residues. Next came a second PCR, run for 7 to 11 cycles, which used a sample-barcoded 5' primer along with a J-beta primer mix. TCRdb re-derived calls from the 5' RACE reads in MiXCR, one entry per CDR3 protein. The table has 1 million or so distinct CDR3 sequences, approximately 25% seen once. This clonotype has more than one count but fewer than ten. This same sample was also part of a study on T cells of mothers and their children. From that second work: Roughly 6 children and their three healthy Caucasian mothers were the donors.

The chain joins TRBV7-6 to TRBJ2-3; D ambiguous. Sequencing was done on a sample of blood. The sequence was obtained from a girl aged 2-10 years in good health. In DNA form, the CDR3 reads TGTGCCAGCAGCCCCCTTCTGGGCATAGATACGCAGTATTTT. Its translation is CASSPLLGIDTQYF.